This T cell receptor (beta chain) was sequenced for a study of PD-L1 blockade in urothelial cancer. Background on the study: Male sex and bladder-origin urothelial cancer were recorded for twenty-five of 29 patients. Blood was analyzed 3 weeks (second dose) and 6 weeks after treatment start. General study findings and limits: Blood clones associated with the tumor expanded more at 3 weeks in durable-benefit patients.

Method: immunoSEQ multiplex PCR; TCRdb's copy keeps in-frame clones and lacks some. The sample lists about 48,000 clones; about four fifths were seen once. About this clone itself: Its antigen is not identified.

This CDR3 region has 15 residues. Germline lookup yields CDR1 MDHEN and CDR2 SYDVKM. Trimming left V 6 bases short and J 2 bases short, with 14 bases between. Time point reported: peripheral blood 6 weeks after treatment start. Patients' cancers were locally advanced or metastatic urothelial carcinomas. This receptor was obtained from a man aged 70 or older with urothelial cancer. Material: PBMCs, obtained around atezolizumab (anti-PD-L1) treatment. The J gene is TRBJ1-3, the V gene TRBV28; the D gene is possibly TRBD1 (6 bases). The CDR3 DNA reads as TGTGCCAGCAGCTACCTAACAGGGACTGGAAACACCATATATTTT. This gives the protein CASSYLTGTGNTIYF. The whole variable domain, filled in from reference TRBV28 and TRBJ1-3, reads DVKVTQSSRYLVKRTGEKVFLECVQDMDHENMFWYRQDPGLGLRLIYFSYDVKMKEKGDIPEGYSVSREKKERFSLILESASTNQTSMYLCASSYLTGTGNTIYFGEGSWLTVV.